This paragraph reports one T cell receptor (beta chain). Germline V lookup: CDR1 SGHRS, CDR2 YFSETQ. The CDR3 has 15 residues. The V gene end was trimmed by 4 bases and the J gene end by 4 bases; junction bases not matched to a gene: 6. Produced via immunoSEQ multiplex PCR; TCRdb's table is partial and in-frame only. The table lists around 230,000 clones, less than 90% of them singletons, with just over 2.5% in the top ten. The sample originates from a study of blood T cell repertoires in COVID-19. Study details: The study drew acute and convalescent COVID-19 samples from the United States, Italy and Spain. From T cells, B-cell-depleted T cells, or PBMCs came the material, which was cDNA or gDNA.

Participants reported their clinical history, and cohort assignment relied on those reports. Donors in Cohort 3 counted as recovered after two negative PCRs, clearance, or symptom resolution. The receptor was isolated from a woman between 25 and 40 years old who had recovered from COVID-19. The sample taken for sequencing was PBMCs or T cells enriched from blood (not recorded which). This chain uses TRBV5-1 with TRBJ1-4; TRBD1 aligns across 8 bases. CDR3 nucleotides: TGCGCCAGCAGCGATGGACAGGGCCGTAATGAAAAACTGTTTTTT. This translates into CASSDGQGRNEKLFF.